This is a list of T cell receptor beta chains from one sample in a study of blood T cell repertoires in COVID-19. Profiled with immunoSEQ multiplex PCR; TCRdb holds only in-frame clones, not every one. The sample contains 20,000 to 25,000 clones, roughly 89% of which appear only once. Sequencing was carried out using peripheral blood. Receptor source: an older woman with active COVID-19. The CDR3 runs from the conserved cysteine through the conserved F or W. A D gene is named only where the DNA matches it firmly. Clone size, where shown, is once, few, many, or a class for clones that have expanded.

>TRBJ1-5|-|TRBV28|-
CASSLRGAGYQPQHF
TGTGCCAGCAGTTTAAGGGGTGCGGGGTATCAGCCCCAGCATTTT
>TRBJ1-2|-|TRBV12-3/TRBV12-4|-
CASSFMGGGYTF
TGTGCCAGCAGTTTCATGGGGGGTGGCTACACCTTC
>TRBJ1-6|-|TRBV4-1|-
CASSLRQTYNSPLHF
TGCGCCAGCAGCCTCCGACAGACCTATAATTCACCCCTCCACTTT
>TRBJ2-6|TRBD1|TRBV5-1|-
CASSLETGTGVAGANVLTF
TGCGCCAGCAGCTTGGAGACCGGGACAGGGGTAGCAGGGGCCAACGTCCTGACTTTC
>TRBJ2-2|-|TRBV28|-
CASSLSSIVTGELFF
TGTGCCAGCAGTTTGTCTAGCATAGTCACCGGGGAGCTGTTTTTT
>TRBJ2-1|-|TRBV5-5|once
CASSLGGDYNEQFF
TGTGCCAGCAGCTTAGGGGGGGACTACAATGAGCAGTTCTTC
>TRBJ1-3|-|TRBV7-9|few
CASSFPDGAEGNTIYF
TGTGCCAGCAGCTTCCCGGACGGAGCGGAGGGAAACACCATATATTTT
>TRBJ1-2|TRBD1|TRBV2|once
CASSGDSGGYTF
TGTGCCAGCAGTGGGGACAGCGGAGGCTACACCTTC
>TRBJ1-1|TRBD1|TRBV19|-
CASSDRGRGSTEAFF
TGTGCCAGTAGCGACCGGGGCAGGGGGTCCACTGAAGCTTTCTTT
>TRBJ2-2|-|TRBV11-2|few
CASSFTGTGELFF
TGTGCCAGCAGCTTCACGGGAACCGGGGAGCTGTTTTTT
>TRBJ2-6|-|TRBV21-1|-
CASSIRAREPGANVLTF
TGTGCCAGCAGCATAAGGGCCAGGGAACCCGGGGCCAACGTCCTGACTTTC
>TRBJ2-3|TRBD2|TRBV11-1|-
CASSLAGGLPSTDTQYF
TGTGCCAGCAGCTTAGCGGGGGGACTACCTAGCACAGATACGCAGTATTTT
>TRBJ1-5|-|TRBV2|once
CASMVGGDQPQHF
TGTGCCAGCATGGTTGGAGGGGATCAGCCCCAGCATTTT
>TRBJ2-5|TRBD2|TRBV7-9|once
CASSLGLAGRETQYF
TGTGCCAGCAGCTTAGGACTAGCGGGGCGGGAGACCCAGTACTTC
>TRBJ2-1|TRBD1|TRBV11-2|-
CASSRQGTYNEQFF
TGTGCCAGCAGCCGACAGGGTACCTACAATGAGCAGTTCTTC
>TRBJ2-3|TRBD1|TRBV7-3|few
CASSPDRGRTDTQYF
TGTGCCAGCAGCCCCGACAGGGGGCGCACAGATACGCAGTATTTT
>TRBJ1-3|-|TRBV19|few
CASSIRGSSGNTIYF
TGTGCCAGTAGTATCCGCGGGAGTTCTGGAAACACCATATATTTT
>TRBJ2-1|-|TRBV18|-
CASSLRDPQIYNEQFF
TGTGCCAGCTCTCTCCGCGATCCCCAAATATACAATGAGCAGTTCTTC
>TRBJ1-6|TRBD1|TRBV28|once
CASRLSSGTDDNSPLHF
TGTGCCAGCAGGTTGTCCAGTGGGACAGACGATAATTCACCCCTCCACTTT
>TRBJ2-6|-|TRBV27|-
CASTPGLNSGANVLTF
TGTGCCAGCACCCCGGGTCTAAACTCTGGGGCCAACGTCCTGACTTTC
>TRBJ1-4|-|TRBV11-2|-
CASSSGSATNEKLFF
TGTGCCAGCAGTTCCGGGAGCGCAACTAATGAAAAACTGTTTTTT
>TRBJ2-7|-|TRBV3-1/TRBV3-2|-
CASSLMTGRGYEQYF
TGTGCCAGCAGCCTAATGACCGGCCGGGGTTACGAGCAGTACTTC
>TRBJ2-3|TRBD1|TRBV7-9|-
CASSPPTGKGRDTQYF
TGTGCCAGCAGCCCTCCGACAGGGAAGGGTAGGGATACGCAGTATTTT
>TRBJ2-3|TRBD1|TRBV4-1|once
CASSQGLRGFPPDTQYF
TGCGCCAGCAGCCAGGGCCTCAGGGGGTTCCCCCCAGATACGCAGTATTTT
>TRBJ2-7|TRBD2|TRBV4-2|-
CASSQVSSGGNSYEQYF
TGTGCCAGCAGCCAAGTATCTAGCGGGGGTAACTCCTACGAGCAGTACTTC
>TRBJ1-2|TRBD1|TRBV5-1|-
CASSSRDRGRTNYGYTF
TGCGCCAGCAGCAGCCGGGACAGGGGGCGGACTAACTATGGCTACACCTTC
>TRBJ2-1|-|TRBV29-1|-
CSVRQVNEQFF
TGCAGCGTCCGACAGGTGAATGAGCAGTTCTTC
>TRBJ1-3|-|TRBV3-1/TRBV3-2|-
CASSHNPWGRGNTIYF
TGTGCCAGCAGCCACAACCCCTGGGGGAGGGGAAACACCATATATTTT
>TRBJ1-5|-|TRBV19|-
CASTPGVRGGNQPQHF
TGTGCCAGTACCCCTGGGGTCAGGGGTGGCAATCAGCCCCAGCATTTT
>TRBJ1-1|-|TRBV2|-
CASSAQGPNTEAFF
TGTGCCAGCAGTGCGCAGGGCCCGAACACTGAAGCTTTCTTT
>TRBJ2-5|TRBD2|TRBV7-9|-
CASSHPGLAGGKETQYF
TGTGCCAGCAGCCACCCGGGACTAGCGGGGGGGAAAGAGACCCAGTACTTC
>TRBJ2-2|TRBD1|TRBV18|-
CASSPDRGATGELFF
TGTGCCAGCTCACCAGACAGGGGGGCCACCGGGGAGCTGTTTTTT
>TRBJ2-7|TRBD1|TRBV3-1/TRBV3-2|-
CASRDRRSYEQYF
TGTGCCAGCAGGGACAGGCGCTCCTACGAGCAGTACTTC
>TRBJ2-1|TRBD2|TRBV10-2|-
CASSLLAGGYNEQFF
TGCGCCAGCAGCCTGCTAGCGGGGGGATACAATGAGCAGTTCTTC
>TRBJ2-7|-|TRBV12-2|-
CASRLAPGKGDPGQYF
TGTGCAAGTCGCTTAGCCCCAGGAAAGGGGGATCCTGGGCAGTACTTC
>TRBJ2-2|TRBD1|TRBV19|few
CASSFGQGIGGELFF
TGTGCCAGTAGTTTCGGACAGGGGATCGGCGGGGAGCTGTTTTTT
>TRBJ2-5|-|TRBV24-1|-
CATAMTPRQTQYF
TGTGCCACCGCGATGACACCCCGCCAGACCCAGTACTTC
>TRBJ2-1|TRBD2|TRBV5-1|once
CASSLALAVYNEQFF
TGCGCCAGCAGCTTGGCCCTAGCGGTCTACAATGAGCAGTTCTTC
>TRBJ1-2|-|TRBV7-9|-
CASSSWGRGGYTF
TGTGCCAGCAGTTCCTGGGGGCGCGGTGGCTACACCTTC
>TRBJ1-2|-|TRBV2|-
CASSFDSYGYTF
TGTGCCAGCAGTTTCGACAGCTATGGCTACACCTTC
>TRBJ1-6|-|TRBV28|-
CATRTVTRSSYNSPLHF
TGTGCCACCAGGACCGTCACTAGGAGCTCCTATAATTCACCCCTCCACTTT
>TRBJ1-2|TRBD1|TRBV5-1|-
CASSLGTGGNYGYTF
TGCGCCAGCAGCTTGGGAACAGGGGGCAACTATGGCTACACCTTC
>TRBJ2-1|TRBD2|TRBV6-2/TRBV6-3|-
CASSSRLAGGLPQFF
TGTGCCAGCAGTTCCCGACTAGCGGGGGGCCTCCCCCAGTTCTTC
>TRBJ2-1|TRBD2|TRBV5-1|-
CASGPGLAGGLDEQFF
TGCGCCAGCGGCCCCGGACTAGCGGGGGGTCTGGATGAGCAGTTCTTC
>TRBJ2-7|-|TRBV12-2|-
CASRSYRVNEQYF
TGTGCAAGTCGCTCCTACAGGGTGAATGAGCAGTACTTC
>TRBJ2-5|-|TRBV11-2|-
CASSFSLETQYF
TGTGCCAGCAGCTTCTCCTTAGAGACCCAGTACTTC